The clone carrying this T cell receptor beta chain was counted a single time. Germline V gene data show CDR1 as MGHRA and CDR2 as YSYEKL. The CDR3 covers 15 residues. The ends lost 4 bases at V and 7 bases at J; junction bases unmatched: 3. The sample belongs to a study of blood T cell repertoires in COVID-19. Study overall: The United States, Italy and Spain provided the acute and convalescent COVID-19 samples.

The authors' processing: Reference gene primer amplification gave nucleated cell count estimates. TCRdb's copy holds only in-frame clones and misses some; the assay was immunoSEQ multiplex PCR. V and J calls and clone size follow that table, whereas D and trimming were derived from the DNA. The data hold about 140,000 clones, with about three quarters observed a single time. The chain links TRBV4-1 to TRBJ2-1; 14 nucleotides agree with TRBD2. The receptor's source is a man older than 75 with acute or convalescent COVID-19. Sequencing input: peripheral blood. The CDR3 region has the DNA TGCGCCAGCAGCCCCGGGACTAGCGGGGGAAATGAGCAGTTCTTC. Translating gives CASSPGTSGGNEQFF.